The T cell receptor (beta chain) under discussion was sequenced for a study of T cells after yellow fever vaccination. Findings and limits, study-wide: Re-detected after boosting: most primary clones, 96% of CD4 and around 86% of CD8.

This clonotype has at least ten counts. Its target is not known. TCRdb re-called the 5' RACE reads through MiXCR, storing one row per CDR3 protein. The table records some 300,000 distinct CDR3 sequences, 3.6% of them present only once. With 2 bases removed from V and 3 bases from J, the gap between germline ends came to 4 bases. CDR1 KGHSH and CDR2 LQKENI come from the germline V gene. CDR3 size: 13 residues. The sequence was obtained from a man between 18 and 29 years old who received the YFV17D yellow fever vaccine. The input for sequencing was PBMCs, taken on the day of the yellow fever booster vaccination. The genes are TRBV18 and TRBJ2-2; D gene uncertain. The CDR3 sequence: CASSPGYTGELFF. In DNA form, the CDR3 reads TGTGCCAGCTCACCAGGGTACACCGGGGAGCTGTTTTTT.